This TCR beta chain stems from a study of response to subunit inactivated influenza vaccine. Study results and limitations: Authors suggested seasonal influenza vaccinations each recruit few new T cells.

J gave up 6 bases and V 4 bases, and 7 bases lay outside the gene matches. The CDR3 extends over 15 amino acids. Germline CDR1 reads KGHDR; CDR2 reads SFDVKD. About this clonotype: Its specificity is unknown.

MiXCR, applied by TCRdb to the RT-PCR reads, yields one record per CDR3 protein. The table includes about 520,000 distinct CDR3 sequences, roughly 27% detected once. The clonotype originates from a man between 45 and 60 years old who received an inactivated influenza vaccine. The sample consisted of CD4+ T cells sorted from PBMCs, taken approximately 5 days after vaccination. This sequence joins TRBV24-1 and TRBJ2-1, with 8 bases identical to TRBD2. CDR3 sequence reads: CATSDGLAAINEQFF. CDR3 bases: TGTGCCACCAGTGACGGACTAGCAGCGATCAATGAGCAGTTCTTC.